Following are 5 T cell receptor beta chains from one sample sequenced in a study of blood T cell repertoires in COVID-19. The repertoire was sequenced with immunoSEQ multiplex PCR; TCRdb's copy has only in-frame clones and lacks some. The sample has about 350,000 clones, roughly 87% seen once. Sequences were obtained from peripheral blood. These receptors came from a man aged 25-40 years with COVID-19, enrolled during active disease.

The CDR3 spells CASSQGATGETQYF. Written as DNA, the CDR3 is TGTGCCAGCAGCCAAGGGGCCACCGGGGAGACCCAGTACTTC. This chain connects TRBV11-1 to TRBJ2-5; tentatively, D is TRBD1 (5 bases). The CDR3 has 14 amino acids. Trimming shortened V by 5 bases and J by 5 bases, and 15 bases separated the two germline ends. In germline, CDR1 is SGHAT, CDR2 FQDESV (reference sequence).

The J gene is TRBJ2-1, the V gene TRBV7-2; possibly TRBD1 for D (6 bases). The CDR3 spans 14 residues. Germline V CDR1 and CDR2: SGHTA, FQGNSA. V was clipped by 6 bases and J by 6 bases, with 15 bases between them. CDR3 in DNA: TGTGCCAGCAGACGACAGGCCTCGGGCAATGAGCAGTTCTTC. Translated, it gives CASRRQASGNEQFF.

J is TRBJ2-5 and V is TRBV18; possible D gene TRBD1, 6 bases. Germline CDR1 KGHSH, CDR2 LQKENI. Deletions cut 6 bases from V and 0 bases from J, with 11 bases between. This CDR3 has 14 residues. CDR3 protein: CASSSTGYQETQYF. The CDR3 DNA reads TGTGCCAGCTCGTCCACAGGGTACCAAGAGACCCAGTACTTC.

The CDR3 sequence: CASSEQRGYGYTF. The CDR3 nucleotides read TGTGCCAGCAGTGAACAGCGCGGGTATGGCTACACCTTC. V and J are TRBV6-1 and TRBJ1-2; D is undetermined. CDR1 MNHNS and CDR2 SASEGT come from the germline V gene. The V and J ends lost 2 bases and 5 bases respectively, with 9 bases between them. CDR3 length equals 13 residues.

This sequence joins TRBV19 and TRBJ1-5; D is undetermined. V lost 5 bases to trimming and J lost 2 bases, with 7 bases between them. Germline V gene sequence: CDR1 LNHDA, CDR2 SQIVND (reference sequence). The CDR3 contains 13 residues. CDR3 DNA: TGTGCCAGTAGTTCCTCGGGCAATCAGCCCCAGCATTTT. Protein product: CASSSSGNQPQHF.